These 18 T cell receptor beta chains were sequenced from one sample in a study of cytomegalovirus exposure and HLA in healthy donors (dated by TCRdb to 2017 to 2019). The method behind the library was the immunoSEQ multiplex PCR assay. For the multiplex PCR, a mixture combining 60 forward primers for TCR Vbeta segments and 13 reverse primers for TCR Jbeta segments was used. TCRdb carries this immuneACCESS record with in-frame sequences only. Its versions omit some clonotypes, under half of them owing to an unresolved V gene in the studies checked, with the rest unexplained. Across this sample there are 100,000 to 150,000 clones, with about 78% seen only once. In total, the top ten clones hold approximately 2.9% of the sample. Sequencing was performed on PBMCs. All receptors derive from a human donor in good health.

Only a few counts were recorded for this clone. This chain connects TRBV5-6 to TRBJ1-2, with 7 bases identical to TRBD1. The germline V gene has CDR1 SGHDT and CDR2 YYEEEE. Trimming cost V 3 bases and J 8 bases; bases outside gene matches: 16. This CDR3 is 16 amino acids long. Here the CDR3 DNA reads TGTGCCAGCAGCTCCGGACAGGCTCCGATCCCAATGGGCTACACCTTC. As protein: CASSSGQAPIPMGYTF.

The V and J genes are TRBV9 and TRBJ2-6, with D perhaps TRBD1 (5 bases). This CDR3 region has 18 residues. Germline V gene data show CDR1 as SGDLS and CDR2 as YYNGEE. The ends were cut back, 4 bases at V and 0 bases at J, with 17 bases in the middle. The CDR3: CASSPRPQGSSGANVLTF. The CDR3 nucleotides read TGTGCCAGCAGCCCCCGTCCCCAGGGCAGCTCTGGGGCCAACGTCCTGACTTTC.

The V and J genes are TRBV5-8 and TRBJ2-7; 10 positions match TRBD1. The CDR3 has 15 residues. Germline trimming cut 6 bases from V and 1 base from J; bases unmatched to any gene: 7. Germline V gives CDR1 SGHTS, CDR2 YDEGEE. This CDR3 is CASMRDRGYSYEQYF. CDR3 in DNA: TGTGCCAGCATGAGGGACAGGGGATATTCCTACGAGCAGTACTTC.

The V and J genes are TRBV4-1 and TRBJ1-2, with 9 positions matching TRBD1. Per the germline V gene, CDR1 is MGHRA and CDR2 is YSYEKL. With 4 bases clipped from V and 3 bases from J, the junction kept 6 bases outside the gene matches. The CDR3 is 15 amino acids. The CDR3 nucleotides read TGCGCCAGCAGCCCCCGACAGGGGGTCGACTATGGCTACACCTTC. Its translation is CASSPRQGVDYGYTF.

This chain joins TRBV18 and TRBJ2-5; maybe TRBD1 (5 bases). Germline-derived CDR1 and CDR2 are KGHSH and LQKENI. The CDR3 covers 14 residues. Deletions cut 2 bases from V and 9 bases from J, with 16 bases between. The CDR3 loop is CASSPGQKTQAQYF. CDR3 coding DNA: TGTGCCAGCTCACCAGGTCAGAAGACACAGGCCCAGTACTTC.

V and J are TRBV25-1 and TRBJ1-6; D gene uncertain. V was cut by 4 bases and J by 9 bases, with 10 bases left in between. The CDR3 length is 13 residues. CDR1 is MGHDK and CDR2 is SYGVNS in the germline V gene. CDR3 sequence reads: CASSGTGTSPLHF. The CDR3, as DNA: TGTGCCAGCAGTGGAACGGGAACTTCACCCCTCCACTTT.

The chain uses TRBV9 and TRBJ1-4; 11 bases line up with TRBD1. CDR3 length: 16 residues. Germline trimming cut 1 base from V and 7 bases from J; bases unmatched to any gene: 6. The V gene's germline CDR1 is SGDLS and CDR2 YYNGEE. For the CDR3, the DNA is TGTGCCAGCAGCGTAAGGACAGGGGGCGGGAGTGAAAAACTGTTTTTT. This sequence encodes CASSVRTGGGSEKLFF.

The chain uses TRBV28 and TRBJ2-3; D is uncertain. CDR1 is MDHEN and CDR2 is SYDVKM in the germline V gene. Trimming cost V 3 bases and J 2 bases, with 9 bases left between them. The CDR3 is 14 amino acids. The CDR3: CASSFGQVTDTQYF. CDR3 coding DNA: TGTGCCAGCAGTTTTGGCCAGGTCACAGATACGCAGTATTTT.

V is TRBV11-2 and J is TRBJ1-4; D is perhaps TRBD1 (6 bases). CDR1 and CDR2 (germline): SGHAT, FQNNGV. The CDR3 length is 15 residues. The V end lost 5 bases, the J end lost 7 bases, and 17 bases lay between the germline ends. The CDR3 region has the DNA TGTGCCAGCAGCGAAGGGGGGGCCTTTGCTGAAAAACTGTTTTTT. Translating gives CASSEGGAFAEKLFF.

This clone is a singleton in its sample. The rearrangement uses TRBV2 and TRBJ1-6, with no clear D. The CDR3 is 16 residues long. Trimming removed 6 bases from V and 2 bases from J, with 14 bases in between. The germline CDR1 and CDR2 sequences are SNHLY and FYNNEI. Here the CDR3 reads CASRYGKGTYNSPLHF. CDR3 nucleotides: TGTGCCAGCAGATACGGGAAGGGCACCTATAATTCACCCCTCCACTTT. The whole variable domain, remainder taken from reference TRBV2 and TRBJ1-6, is EPEVTQTPSHQVTQMGQEVILRCVPISNHLYFYWYRQILGQKVEFLVSFYNNEISEKSEIFDDQFSVERPDGSNFTLKIRSTKLEDSAMYFCASRYGKGTYNSPLHFGNGTRLTVT.

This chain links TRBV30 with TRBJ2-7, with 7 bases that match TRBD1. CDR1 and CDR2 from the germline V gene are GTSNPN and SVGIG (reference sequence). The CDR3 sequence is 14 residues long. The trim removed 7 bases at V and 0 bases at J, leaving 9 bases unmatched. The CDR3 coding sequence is TGTGCCTCCACCGACAGGGCCCGCTCCTACGAGCAGTACTTC. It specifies CASTDRARSYEQYF.

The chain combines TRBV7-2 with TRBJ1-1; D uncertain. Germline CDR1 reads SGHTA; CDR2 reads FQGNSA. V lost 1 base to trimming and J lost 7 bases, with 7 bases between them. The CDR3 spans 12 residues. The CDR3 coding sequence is TGTGCCAGCAGCTTAGTTCGGGATGAAGCTTTCTTT. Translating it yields CASSLVRDEAFF.

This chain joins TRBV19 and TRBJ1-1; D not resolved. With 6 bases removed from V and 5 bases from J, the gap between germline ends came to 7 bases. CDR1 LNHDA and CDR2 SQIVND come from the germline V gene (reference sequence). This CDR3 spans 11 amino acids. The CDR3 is CASRVATEAFF. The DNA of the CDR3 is TGTGCCAGTAGGGTAGCAACTGAAGCTTTCTTT.

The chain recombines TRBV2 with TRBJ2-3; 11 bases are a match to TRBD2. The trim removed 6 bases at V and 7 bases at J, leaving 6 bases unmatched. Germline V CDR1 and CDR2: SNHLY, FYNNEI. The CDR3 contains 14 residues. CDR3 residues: CASSNRLAGYTQYF. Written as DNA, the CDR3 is TGTGCCAGCAGCAACAGACTAGCGGGATATACGCAGTATTTT.

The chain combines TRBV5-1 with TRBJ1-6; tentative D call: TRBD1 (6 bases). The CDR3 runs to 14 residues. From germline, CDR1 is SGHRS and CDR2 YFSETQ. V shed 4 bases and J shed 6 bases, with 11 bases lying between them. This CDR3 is CASSAGQFNSPLHF. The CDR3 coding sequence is TGCGCCAGCAGCGCCGGACAGTTTAATTCACCCCTCCACTTT.

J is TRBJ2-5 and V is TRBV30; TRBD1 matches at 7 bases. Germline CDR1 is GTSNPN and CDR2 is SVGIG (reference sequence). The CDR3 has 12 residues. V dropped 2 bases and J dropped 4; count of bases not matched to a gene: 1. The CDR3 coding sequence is TGTGCCTGGAGTTACAGGGGAGAGACCCAGTACTTC. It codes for CAWSYRGETQYF.

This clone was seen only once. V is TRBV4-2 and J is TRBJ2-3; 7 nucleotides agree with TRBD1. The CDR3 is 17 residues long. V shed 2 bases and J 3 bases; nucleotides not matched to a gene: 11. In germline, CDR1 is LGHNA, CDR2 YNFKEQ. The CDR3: CASSQTGTVLGTDTQYF. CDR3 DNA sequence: TGTGCCAGCAGCCAAACCGGGACAGTCCTGGGAACAGATACGCAGTATTTT.

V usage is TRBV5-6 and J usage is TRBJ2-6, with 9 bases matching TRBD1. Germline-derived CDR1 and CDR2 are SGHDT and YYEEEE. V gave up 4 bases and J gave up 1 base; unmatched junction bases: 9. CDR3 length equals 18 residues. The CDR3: CASSGDRGRFSGANVLTF. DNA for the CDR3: TGTGCCAGCAGCGGAGACAGGGGGAGGTTTTCTGGGGCCAACGTCCTGACTTTC.